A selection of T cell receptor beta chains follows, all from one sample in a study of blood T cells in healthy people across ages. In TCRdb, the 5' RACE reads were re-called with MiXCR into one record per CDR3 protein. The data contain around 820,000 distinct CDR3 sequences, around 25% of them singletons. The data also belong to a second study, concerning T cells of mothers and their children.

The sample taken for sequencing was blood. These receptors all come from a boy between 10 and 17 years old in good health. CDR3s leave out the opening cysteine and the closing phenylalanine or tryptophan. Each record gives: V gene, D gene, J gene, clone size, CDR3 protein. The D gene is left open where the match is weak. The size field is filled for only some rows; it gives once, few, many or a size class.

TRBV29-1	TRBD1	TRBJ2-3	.	SVEDWTGTQY
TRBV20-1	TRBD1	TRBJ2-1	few	SAISGTGIYEQF
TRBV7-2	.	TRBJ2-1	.	ASSRPTGAVNEQF
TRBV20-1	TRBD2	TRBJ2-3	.	SARSSGSLSDTQY
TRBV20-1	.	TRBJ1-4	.	SASGTGNEKLF
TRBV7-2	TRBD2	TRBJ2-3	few	ASSQLSGTVLADTQY
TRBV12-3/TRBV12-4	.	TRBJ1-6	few	ASSWDRNSPLH
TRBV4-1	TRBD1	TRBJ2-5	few	ASSPGTGYETQY
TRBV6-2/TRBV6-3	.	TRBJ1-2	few	ASNRGRDGYT
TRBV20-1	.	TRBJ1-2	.	SARSGRDGYT
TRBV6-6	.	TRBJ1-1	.	ASSYSKTENTEAF
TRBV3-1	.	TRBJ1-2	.	ASSPVELAYGYT
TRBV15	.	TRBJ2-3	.	ATSRDASPLTDTQY
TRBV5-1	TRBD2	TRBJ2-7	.	ASSGRGTSPSYEQY
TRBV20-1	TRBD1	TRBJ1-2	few	SARGTGDYT
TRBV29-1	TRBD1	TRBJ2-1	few	SVAGTGGMYNEQF
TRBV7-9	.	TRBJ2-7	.	ASSLAIRYEQY
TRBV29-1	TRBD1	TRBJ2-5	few	SVAPGTGVYEQY
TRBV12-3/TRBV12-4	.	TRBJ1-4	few	ASSLVGLNEKLF
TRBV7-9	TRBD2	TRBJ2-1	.	ASSVTSGIYNEQF
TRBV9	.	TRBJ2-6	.	ASSVEISGANVLT
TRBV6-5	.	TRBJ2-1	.	ASTENNEQF
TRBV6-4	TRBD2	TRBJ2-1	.	ASRLAPSYNEQF
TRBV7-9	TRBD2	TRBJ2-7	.	ASTNTLSGRPYEQY
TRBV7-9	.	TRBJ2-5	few	ASSDRLQETQY
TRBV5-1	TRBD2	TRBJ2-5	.	ASSLGTSNVKTQY
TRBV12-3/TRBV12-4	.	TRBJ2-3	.	ASTGGPTDTQY
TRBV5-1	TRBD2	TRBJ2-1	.	ASSATGLARNEQF
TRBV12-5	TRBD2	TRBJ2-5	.	ASGPGSGVTQY
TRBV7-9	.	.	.	ASSTTELQETQY
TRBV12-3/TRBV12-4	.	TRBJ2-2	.	ASDLAYTGELF
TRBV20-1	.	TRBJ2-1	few	SAGTPAINEQF
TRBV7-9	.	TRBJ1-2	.	ASSLGGLSGYT
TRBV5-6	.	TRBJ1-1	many	ASSTKRGRDEAF
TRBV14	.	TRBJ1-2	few	ASSQLGDNYGYT
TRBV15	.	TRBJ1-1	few	ATSRDQVVNRLTGAF
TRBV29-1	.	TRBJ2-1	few	SVEDRDHSYNEQF
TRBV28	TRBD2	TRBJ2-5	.	ASSRLAEQETQY
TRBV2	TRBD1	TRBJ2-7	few	ASSLDRGPLYEQY
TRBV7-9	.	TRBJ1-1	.	ASSYGQPEAF
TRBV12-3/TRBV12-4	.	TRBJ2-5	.	ASSFRWRAAAGETQY
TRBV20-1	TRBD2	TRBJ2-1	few	SAGNGTSGSGEQF
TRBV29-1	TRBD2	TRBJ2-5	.	SVRTSGGRETQY
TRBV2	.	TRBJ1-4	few	ASSWTNTNEKLF
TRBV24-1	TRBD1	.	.	ATSENRGGYEQY
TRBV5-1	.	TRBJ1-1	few	ASSLSPLLDRPEAF
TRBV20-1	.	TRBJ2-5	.	SARRLVLRSQETQY
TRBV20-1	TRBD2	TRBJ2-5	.	SDRLAGQETQY
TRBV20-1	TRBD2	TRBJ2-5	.	SARAGGVGQTQY